This T cell receptor (delta chain) comes out of a study of gamma-delta T cells after stem cell transplantation. TCRdb reanalysed the RT-PCR reads via CATT. The sample contains just under 2,500 delta-chain clones, about 21% of which appear only once. The sequenced material came from gamma-delta T cells. The sequence came from a human donor. It is not recorded whose cells these are; they may come from a transplant donor.

CDR3 amino acids: CALGERDYCVRTGGPSCDPDKLIF. As DNA, the CDR3 is TGTGCTCTTGGGGAACGGGACTACTGCGTCCGTACTGGGGGACCGTCGTGTGACCCCGATAAACTCATCTTT. The rearrangement joins TRDV1 to TRDJ1; 9 bases align to TRDD3. CDR1 TSWWSYY and CDR2 QGS come from the germline V gene. After removal of 1 base from V and 3 bases from J, the junction contained 30 bases not matched to a gene. This CDR3 region has 24 residues.